The 24 T cell receptor beta chains listed next were all sequenced from one sample in a study of blood T cell repertoires in COVID-19. Sequencing was performed with immunoSEQ multiplex PCR; in TCRdb, only in-frame clones are kept and a portion is missing. The data show 75,000 or so clones, roughly 89% seen once. Sequencing was performed on peripheral blood. These receptors were taken from a man over 45 with acute or convalescent COVID-19.

This chain's CDR3 is CASSLARTSGSGDTQYF. CDR3 in DNA: TGTGCCAGCAGCTTAGCGAGGACTAGCGGGTCTGGAGATACGCAGTATTTT. The gene calls are TRBV7-9 and TRBJ2-3; 11 nucleotides match TRBD2. Germline loops: CDR1 SEHNR, CDR2 FQNEAQ (reference sequence). CDR3 length: 17 amino acids. V lost 0 bases and J lost 5; bases outside the gene matches: 7.

The chain uses TRBV5-5 and TRBJ1-1; D perhaps matches TRBD1 (5 bases). CDR3 length: 15 amino acids. Trimming took 0 bases from V and 0 from J, leaving 9 bases between them. Germline V gene lookup returns CDR1 SGHKS and CDR2 YYEKEE (reference sequence). The CDR3 coding sequence is TGTGCCAGCAGCTTGGGGGAGGGACTGAACACTGAAGCTTTCTTT. Its protein product is CASSLGEGLNTEAFF.

This clone appeared a few times. J is TRBJ2-1 and V is TRBV6-5, with a possible D match to TRBD2 (7 bases). The germline V and J ends were trimmed by 5 bases and 1 base, with 12 bases remaining between them. Germline V gene sequence: CDR1 MNHEY, CDR2 SVGAGI. This CDR3 region has 15 residues. DNA of the CDR3: TGTGCCAGCAGTCGGGGGAGGGGGTCCTACAATGAGCAGTTCTTC. It encodes CASSRGRGSYNEQFF.

The chain is built from TRBV28 and TRBJ1-2; possible D gene TRBD1, 6 bases. Germline-derived CDR1 and CDR2 are MDHEN and SYDVKM. The CDR3 contains 17 residues. Trimming removed 5 bases from V and 2 bases from J, with 21 bases in between. DNA for the CDR3: TGTGCCAGCAGTCCCCCAACTACAGGGCGCAGAAACTATGGCTACACCTTC. The encoded protein is CASSPPTTGRRNYGYTF.

V and J are TRBV3-1 (or the pseudogene TRBV3-2) and TRBJ1-1; no firm D call. This CDR3 region has 14 residues. Germline-derived CDR1 and CDR2 are LGHDT and YNNKEL (reference sequence). V was pared by 0 bases and J by 11 bases, with 16 bases between. The CDR3 bases are TGTGCCAGCAGCCAAGACGGGTCTCGGTTGGATGCTTTCTTT. This encodes CASSQDGSRLDAFF.

This clone has just one count. The gene calls are TRBV5-1 and TRBJ2-1; weak D call: TRBD1 (6 bases). CDR3 length equals 14 residues. In germline, CDR1 is SGHRS, CDR2 YFSETQ. V shed 2 bases and J shed 1 base, with 7 bases lying between them. The CDR3: CASSLQGSYNEQFF. DNA for the CDR3: TGCGCCAGCAGCTTACAGGGTTCCTACAATGAGCAGTTCTTC.

The CDR3, as DNA: TGCGCCAGCAGCTATGTGACTGGCGTATCCTACGAGCAGTACTTC. The encoded protein is CASSYVTGVSYEQYF. This rearrangement joins TRBV5-1 to TRBJ2-7; no clear D gene. The CDR3 consists of 15 residues. CDR1 and CDR2 from the germline V gene are SGHRS and YFSETQ. Trimming removed 3 bases from V and 1 base from J, with 14 bases in between.

The CDR3 region is CASSYSLSSTEAFF. The CDR3 nucleotides are TGTGCCAGCAGTTACTCTCTCTCTTCCACTGAAGCTTTCTTT. The chain recombines TRBV6-5 with TRBJ1-1; no reliable D call. Per germline, CDR1 MNHEY and CDR2 SVGAGI. The CDR3 covers 14 residues. Trimming took off 0 bases at V and 4 bases at J, with 9 bases between the two ends.

This chain joins TRBV7-8 and TRBJ1-1; a weak D match, TRBD1 (5 bases). The CDR3 covers 14 residues. Germline V gene sequence: CDR1 SGHVS, CDR2 FQNEAQ. V gave up 7 bases and J gave up 1 base, with 13 bases separating them. CDR3 DNA: TGTGCCAGCAAGGAGGGGCAGGGGAACACTGAAGCTTTCTTT. Translation: CASKEGQGNTEAFF.

This sequence joins TRBV5-1 and TRBJ1-3; D gene unclear. CDR1 and CDR2 from the germline V gene are SGHRS and YFSETQ. Trimming shortened V by 4 bases and J by 4 bases, and 9 bases separated the two germline ends. This CDR3 has 13 residues. The DNA for the CDR3 is TGCGCCAGCAGCAGAACTGCAGGAAACACCATATATTTT. This gives the protein CASSRTAGNTIYF. Based on the CDR3 plus reference TRBV5-1 and TRBJ1-3, the full variable domain is KAGVTQTPRYLIKTRGQQVTLSCSPISGHRSVSWYQQTPGQGLQFLFEYFSETQRNKGNFPGRFSGRQFSNSRSEMNVSTLELGDSALYLCASSRTAGNTIYFGEGSWLTVV.

This clone was seen just once. The J gene is TRBJ2-2, the V gene TRBV12-3 or TRBV12-4, with D hard to call. CDR3 length equals 13 residues. V dropped 6 bases and J dropped 5 bases, with 10 bases sitting between them. The CDR3 region is CASRGPGTGELFF. CDR3 nucleotides: TGTGCCAGCAGGGGTCCCGGGACCGGGGAGCTGTTTTTT.

This chain joins TRBV2 and TRBJ1-2, with TRBD1 matching over 7 bases. Germline CDR1 reads SNHLY; CDR2 reads FYNNEI. The CDR3 runs 14 residues. J was trimmed by 7 bases and V by 8 bases; bases with no gene match: 13. CDR3 residues: CASADRQGYSGYTF. Written as DNA, the CDR3 is TGTGCCAGCGCAGATAGACAGGGCTATTCTGGCTACACCTTC.

In its sample, this clone was seen once. This chain links TRBV19 with TRBJ2-1; 9 bases align to TRBD2. This CDR3 has 20 residues. Germline CDR1 reads LNHDA; CDR2 reads SQIVND (reference sequence). V trimming: 3 bases; J trimming: 0 bases; junction bases outside the gene matches: 15. The CDR3 sequence is CASSITLKLAGSPSYNEQFF. CDR3 coding DNA: TGTGCCAGTAGTATCACCCTCAAACTAGCGGGTTCACCCTCCTACAATGAGCAGTTCTTC.

The genes are TRBV18 and TRBJ2-1, with TRBD2 matching over 13 bases. Germline V gene lookup returns CDR1 KGHSH and CDR2 LQKENI. The CDR3 is 17 residues long. V gave up 3 bases and J gave up 3 bases; unmatched junction bases: 5. The CDR3 DNA is TGTGCCAGCTCACCGACTAGCGGGAGGACCGTCTACAATGAGCAGTTCTTC. Amino acids: CASSPTSGRTVYNEQFF.

V and J are TRBV19 and TRBJ2-1, with 8 bases fitting TRBD2. V trimming: 5 bases; J trimming: 3 bases; junction bases outside the gene matches: 12. Germline CDR1 LNHDA, CDR2 SQIVND (reference sequence). CDR3 size: 17 residues. CDR3 sequence reads: CASSPRHPGLDYNEQFF. DNA of the CDR3: TGTGCCAGTAGTCCCCGGCACCCGGGACTAGACTACAATGAGCAGTTCTTC.

The chain recombines TRBV11-2 with TRBJ1-6, with D perhaps TRBD1 (5 bases). Germline lookup yields CDR1 SGHAT and CDR2 FQNNGV. Trimming removed 1 base at V and 4 bases at J, with 11 bases between. The CDR3 extends over 16 amino acids. As DNA, the CDR3 is TGTGCCAGCAGCTTAGCCCCAGGGCCGTATAATTCACCCCTCCACTTT. Its protein product is CASSLAPGPYNSPLHF.

A few counts support this clone. The rearrangement links TRBV3-1 (or the pseudogene TRBV3-2) to TRBJ2-7; a weak D match, TRBD1 (5 bases). Trimming cost V 1 base and J 5 bases, with 12 bases left between them. Germline CDR1 LGHDT, CDR2 YNNKEL (reference sequence). The CDR3 consists of 14 residues. The CDR3 nucleotides are TGTGCCAGCAGCCAAGGTCAGGGAACTAACGAGCAGTACTTC. It codes for CASSQGQGTNEQYF.

The chain uses TRBV3-1 (or the pseudogene TRBV3-2) and TRBJ2-1, with 7 bases fitting TRBD1. The CDR3 length is 17 residues. Germline CDR1 LGHDT, CDR2 YNNKEL (reference sequence). The V gene end was trimmed by 0 bases and the J gene end by 7 bases; junction bases not matched to a gene: 12. In nucleotides, the CDR3 is TGTGCCAGCAGCCAAGATCTGTTAGTAGGGGGCATTAATGAGCAGTTCTTC. The encoded protein is CASSQDLLVGGINEQFF.

The chain combines TRBV27 with TRBJ1-1, with D hard to call. Per the germline V gene, CDR1 is MNHEY and CDR2 is SMNVEV (reference sequence). CDR3 length: 14 residues. V was shortened by 0 bases and J by 5 bases, with 10 bases between the two germline ends. CDR3 DNA: TGTGCCAGCAGTTTATCGCGGGGAGAGACTGAAGCTTTCTTT. Protein sequence: CASSLSRGETEAFF.

The V call is TRBV10-3, the J call TRBJ1-2, with D tentatively TRBD1 (6 bases). The CDR3 extends over 13 amino acids. Germline V gene data show CDR1 as ENHRY and CDR2 as SYGVKD. V lost 0 bases and J lost 7, with 9 bases in between. CDR3 DNA sequence: TGTGCCATCAGTGAGTCGAGGGGGTCTGGCTACACCTTC. Its translation: CAISESRGSGYTF.

The chain recombines TRBV27 with TRBJ2-7; 9 nucleotides agree with TRBD2. The V segment lost 3 bases and the J segment 3 bases; nucleotides outside the gene matches: 6. The CDR3 runs to 15 residues. Germline CDR1 and CDR2: MNHEY and SMNVEV (reference sequence). In DNA form, the CDR3 reads TGTGCCAGCAGTTTGGGTCTAGCGGGAATCTACGAGCAGTACTTC. It yields the protein CASSLGLAGIYEQYF.

This clone turned up a few times. The chain has TRBV3-1 (or the pseudogene TRBV3-2) and TRBJ2-3, with 7 bases lining up with TRBD2. V gave up 1 base and J gave up 1 base; unmatched junction bases: 11. The CDR3 consists of 18 residues. Germline lookup yields CDR1 LGHDT and CDR2 YNNKEL (reference sequence). The CDR3 DNA sequence: TGTGCCAGCAGCCAAGTTGGGAGGGCGGGAGTTGGCACAGATACGCAGTATTTT. It codes for CASSQVGRAGVGTDTQYF.

The chain joins TRBV5-4 to TRBJ2-5; D is unclear. The CDR3 extends over 11 amino acids. The germline V gene has CDR1 SGHNT and CDR2 YYREEE (reference sequence). V was trimmed by 3 bases and J by 2 bases, leaving 2 bases between them. DNA of the CDR3: TGTGCCAGCAGCTCGCAAGAGACCCAGTACTTC. It specifies CASSSQETQYF.

CDR3 region: CASSPGQGTGSPLHF. CDR3 DNA sequence: TGTGCCAGCAGCCCTGGACAGGGAACGGGGTCACCCCTCCACTTT. The chain recombines TRBV2 with TRBJ1-6, with 8 nucleotides matching TRBD1. The CDR3 is made up of 15 amino acids. Unmatched junction bases numbered 11, after V lost 6 bases and J lost 10 bases. The germline CDR1 and CDR2 sequences are SNHLY and FYNNEI.